Here is one T cell receptor (beta chain) with its context. Its antigen is undetermined. The data were taken from a study of T-cell memory formation after mild COVID-19. Regarding the study as a whole: Pre-infection memory contained some responding clones, which suggested that cross-reactive memory had joined. CD4+ contracting clones lay mainly in CM and EM, CD8+ ones in EMRA.

The CDR3 runs 19 residues. Trimming removed 5 bases from V and 4 bases from J; junction bases left unmatched: 19. Germline CDR1 reads MNHEY; CDR2 reads SMNVEV (reference sequence). TCRdb re-called the 5' RACE reads through MiXCR, storing one row per CDR3 protein. There are under 450,000 distinct CDR3 sequences in the sample; about 15% occur only once, and less than 25% lies in the top ten. The V and J genes are TRBV27 and TRBJ2-3; 9 positions match TRBD2. The specimen sequenced was PBMCs or a T cell subset sorted from them (not recorded which). The sequence derives from a man in his late teens or twenties who had mild COVID-19 (a few samples of this study predate the infection). Cell type and time point are not known. CDR3 in DNA: TGTGCCAGCAGTCCCAGGGGACTAGCTCCCCAGTGGGGCCCAGATACGCAGTATTTT. Amino acids: CASSPRGLAPQWGPDTQYF.